This T cell receptor beta chain originates from a study of beta chain features in type 1 diabetes. Looking at the study overall: Healthy donors resembled patients in age, gender and cell yields. Study conclusions and caveats: A cDNA-based sequencing approach could over-represent cells with high TCR expression. A moderate, significant TCRB CDR3 shortening appeared in type 1 diabetes across four CD4+ subsets. Within the patient group, naive, central memory and Treg TCRB repertoires appeared more similar to each other than within healthy donors.

Remarks on this clone: The antigen remains unidentified.

Sequenced material consisted of expressed TCRB transcripts (all of the isolated RNA was reverse transcribed). Profiled with immunoSEQ multiplex PCR; TCRdb holds only in-frame clones, not every one. Altogether 600,000 to 700,000 clones are present, about an eighth being singletons, with the ten largest covering less than 0.025%. Germline values: CDR1 SEHNR, CDR2 FQNEAQ (reference sequence). V was cut by 7 bases and J by 6 bases, with 16 bases left in between. The CDR3 has 13 residues. V is TRBV7-9 and J is TRBJ2-7; TRBD2 might be the D (6 bases). This TCR came from a man aged 18-30 years with type 1 diabetes. The sequenced sample was naive CD4+ T cells from blood. CDR3 in DNA: TGTGCCAGCAACCCGAGTGGGGGGAGCGAGCAGTACTTC. This gives the protein CASNPSGGSEQYF.